The T cell receptor beta chain under discussion was sequenced for a study of blood T cell repertoires in COVID-19. In the authors' methods: Nucleated cell counts were estimated from reference gene primer amplification. Assay: immunoSEQ multiplex PCR; the TCRdb copy retains only in-frame clones and omits some. V, J and clone size were drawn from that table, and D and trimming were deduced from the DNA. The data contain under 95,000 clones, approximately 90% of them singletons. Enrollment of patients from Seattle took place during active infection, with longitudinal follow-up. Germline V lookup: CDR1 GTSNPN, CDR2 SVGIG (reference sequence). The V and J ends lost 3 bases and 4 bases, in that order; junction bases with no gene match: 12. This CDR3 has 15 residues.

The receptor comes from a middle-aged man with COVID-19, enrolled during active disease. Source material: peripheral blood. The chain employs TRBV30 and TRBJ2-7, with 7 bases identical to TRBD2. This CDR3 is CAWRAPGGRWYEQYF. CDR3 in DNA: TGTGCCTGGAGGGCCCCTGGCGGGAGATGGTACGAGCAGTACTTC.